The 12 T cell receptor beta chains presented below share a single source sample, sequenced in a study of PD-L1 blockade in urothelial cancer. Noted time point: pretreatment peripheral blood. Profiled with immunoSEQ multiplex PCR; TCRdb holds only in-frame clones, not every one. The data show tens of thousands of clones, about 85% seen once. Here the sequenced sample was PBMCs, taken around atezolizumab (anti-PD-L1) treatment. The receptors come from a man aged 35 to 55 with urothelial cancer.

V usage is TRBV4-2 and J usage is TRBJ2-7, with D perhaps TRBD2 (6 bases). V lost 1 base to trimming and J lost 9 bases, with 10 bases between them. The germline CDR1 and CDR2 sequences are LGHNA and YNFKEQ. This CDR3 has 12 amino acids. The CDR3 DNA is TGTGCCAGCAGCCAAGTGGGGGAGGTGCAGTACTTC. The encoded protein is CASSQVGEVQYF.

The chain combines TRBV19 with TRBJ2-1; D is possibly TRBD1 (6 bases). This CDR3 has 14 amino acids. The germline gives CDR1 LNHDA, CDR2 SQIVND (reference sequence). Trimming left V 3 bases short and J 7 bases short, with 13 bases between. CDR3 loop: CASSIPGANNEQFF. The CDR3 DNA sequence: TGTGCCAGTAGTATTCCAGGGGCGAATAATGAGCAGTTCTTC.

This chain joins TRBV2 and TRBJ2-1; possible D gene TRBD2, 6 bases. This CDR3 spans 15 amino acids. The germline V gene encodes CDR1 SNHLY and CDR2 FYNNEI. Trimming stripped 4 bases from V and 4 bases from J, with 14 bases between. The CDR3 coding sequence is TGTGCCAGCAGTGCGGACACTGGAGGGTACAATGAGCAGTTCTTC. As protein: CASSADTGGYNEQFF. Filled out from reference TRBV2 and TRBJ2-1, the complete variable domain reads EPEVTQTPSHQVTQMGQEVILRCVPISNHLYFYWYRQILGQKVEFLVSFYNNEISEKSEIFDDQFSVERPDGSNFTLKIRSTKLEDSAMYFCASSADTGGYNEQFFGPGTRLTVL.

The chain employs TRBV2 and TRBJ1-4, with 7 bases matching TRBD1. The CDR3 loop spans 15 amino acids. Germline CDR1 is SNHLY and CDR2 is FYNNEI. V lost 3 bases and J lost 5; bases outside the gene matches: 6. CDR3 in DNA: TGTGCCAGCAGTGAGACAGGGTCGGGGAATGAAAAACTGTTTTTT. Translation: CASSETGSGNEKLFF.

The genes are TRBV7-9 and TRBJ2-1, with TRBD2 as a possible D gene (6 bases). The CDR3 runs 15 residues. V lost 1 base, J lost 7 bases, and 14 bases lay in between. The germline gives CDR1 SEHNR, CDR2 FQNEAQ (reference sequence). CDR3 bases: TGTGCCAGCAGCTTAGGAGGTAGCGGCGGGAATGAGCAGTTCTTC. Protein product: CASSLGGSGGNEQFF.

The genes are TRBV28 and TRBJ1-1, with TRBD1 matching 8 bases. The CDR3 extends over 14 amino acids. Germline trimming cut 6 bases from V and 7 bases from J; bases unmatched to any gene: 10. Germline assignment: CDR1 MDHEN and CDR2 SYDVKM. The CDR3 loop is CASSRQAGGLEAFF. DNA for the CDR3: TGTGCCAGCAGCCGACAGGCAGGGGGCCTTGAAGCTTTCTTT.

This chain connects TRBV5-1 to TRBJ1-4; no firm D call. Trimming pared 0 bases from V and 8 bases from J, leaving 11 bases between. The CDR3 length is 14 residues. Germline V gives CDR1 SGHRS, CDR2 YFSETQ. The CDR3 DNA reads TGCGCCAGCAGCTTGGAAGGAGGGCGGGAAAAACTGTTTTTT. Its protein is CASSLEGGREKLFF.

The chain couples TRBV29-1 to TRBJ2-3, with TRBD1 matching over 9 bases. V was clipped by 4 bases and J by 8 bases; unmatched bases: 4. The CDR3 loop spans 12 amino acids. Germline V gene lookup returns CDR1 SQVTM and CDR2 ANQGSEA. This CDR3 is CSVVTGGGTQYF. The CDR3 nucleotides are TGCAGCGTTGTAACAGGGGGCGGTACGCAGTATTTT.

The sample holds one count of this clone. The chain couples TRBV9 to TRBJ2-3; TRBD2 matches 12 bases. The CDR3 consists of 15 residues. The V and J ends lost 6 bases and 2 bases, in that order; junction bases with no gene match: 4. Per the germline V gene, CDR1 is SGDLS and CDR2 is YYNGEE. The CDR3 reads CASTRTSGTTDTQYF. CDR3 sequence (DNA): TGTGCCAGCACCCGGACTAGCGGGACCACAGATACGCAGTATTTT.

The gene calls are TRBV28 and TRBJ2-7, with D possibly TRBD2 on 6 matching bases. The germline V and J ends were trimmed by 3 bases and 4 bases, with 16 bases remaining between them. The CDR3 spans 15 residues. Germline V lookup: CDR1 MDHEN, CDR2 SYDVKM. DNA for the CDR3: TGTGCCAGCAGTTTGCTCGGCGGGGATTTATACGAGCAGTACTTC. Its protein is CASSLLGGDLYEQYF. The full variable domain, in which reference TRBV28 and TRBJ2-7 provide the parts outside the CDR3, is DVKVTQSSRYLVKRTGEKVFLECVQDMDHENMFWYRQDPGLGLRLIYFSYDVKMKEKGDIPEGYSVSREKKERFSLILESASTNQTSMYLCASSLLGGDLYEQYFGPGTRLTVT.

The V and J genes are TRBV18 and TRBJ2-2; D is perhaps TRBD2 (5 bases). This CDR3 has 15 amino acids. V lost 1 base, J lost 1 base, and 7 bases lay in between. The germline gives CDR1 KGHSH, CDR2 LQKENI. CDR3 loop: CASSPRRENTGELFF. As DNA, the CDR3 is TGTGCCAGCTCACCACGACGGGAGAACACCGGGGAGCTGTTTTTT.

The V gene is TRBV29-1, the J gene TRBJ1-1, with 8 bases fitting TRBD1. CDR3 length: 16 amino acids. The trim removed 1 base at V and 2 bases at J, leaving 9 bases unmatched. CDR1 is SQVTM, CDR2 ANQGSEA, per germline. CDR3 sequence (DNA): TGCAGCGTTGAAGCCACCCACAGGGGGACAAACACTGAAGCTTTCTTT. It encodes CSVEATHRGTNTEAFF.